This TCR beta chain was recovered during a study of blood T cell repertoires in COVID-19. Across the study: Samples came from the United States, Italy and Spain, spanning acute and convalescent COVID-19. The cDNA or gDNA used as material had been derived from T cells, B-cell-depleted T cells, or PBMCs.

The table lists this clone with a count of one. CDR3 size: 18 residues. The germline V gene encodes CDR1 LGHNA and CDR2 YSLEER. J lost 4 bases, V lost 0 bases, and 14 bases had no gene match. In the study's own analysis: It was from reference gene primer amplification that nucleated cell counts were estimated. Measured with immunoSEQ multiplex PCR; TCRdb has only the in-frame clones, and not every one. For V, J and clone size, that table is used; D and trimming come from the DNA. Found here are under 200,000 clones, 65% to 80% of them singletons; the top ten hold about 8.3%. The gene calls are TRBV4-3 and TRBJ1-2, with TRBD1 matching 7 bases. The TCR originated in a man aged 55 to 69 with acute or convalescent COVID-19. Sequences were obtained from peripheral blood. The CDR3 reads CASSQDPATGSLRYGYTF. The CDR3, as DNA: TGCGCCAGCAGCCAAGATCCCGCGACAGGGTCATTGCGCTATGGCTACACCTTC.